The following is a T cell receptor (beta chain) sequence with its context. No antigen is known for it. In TCRdb, the 5' RACE reads were re-called with MiXCR into one record per CDR3 protein. The data show almost 550,000 distinct CDR3 sequences, around 21% seen once. This sample was taken from a study of T-cell memory formation after mild COVID-19. Deletions cut 7 bases from V and 2 bases from J, with 16 bases between. In germline, CDR1 is SGDLS, CDR2 YYNGEE. This CDR3 has 14 amino acids. Study outcomes and limitations: Later expanders leaned toward CD4+, whereas clones contracting from day 15 to 85 were balanced CD4/CD8.

This TCR derives from an adult woman who had mild COVID-19 (a few samples of this study predate the infection). Cell type and time point are not known. The rearrangement uses TRBV9 and TRBJ2-7; TRBD1 might be the D (5 bases). The sample consisted of PBMCs or a T cell subset sorted from them (not recorded which). The CDR3 DNA reads as TGTGCCAGCGGGGTGGGGCAGGCCCCCTACGAGCAGTACTTC. As protein: CASGVGQAPYEQYF.